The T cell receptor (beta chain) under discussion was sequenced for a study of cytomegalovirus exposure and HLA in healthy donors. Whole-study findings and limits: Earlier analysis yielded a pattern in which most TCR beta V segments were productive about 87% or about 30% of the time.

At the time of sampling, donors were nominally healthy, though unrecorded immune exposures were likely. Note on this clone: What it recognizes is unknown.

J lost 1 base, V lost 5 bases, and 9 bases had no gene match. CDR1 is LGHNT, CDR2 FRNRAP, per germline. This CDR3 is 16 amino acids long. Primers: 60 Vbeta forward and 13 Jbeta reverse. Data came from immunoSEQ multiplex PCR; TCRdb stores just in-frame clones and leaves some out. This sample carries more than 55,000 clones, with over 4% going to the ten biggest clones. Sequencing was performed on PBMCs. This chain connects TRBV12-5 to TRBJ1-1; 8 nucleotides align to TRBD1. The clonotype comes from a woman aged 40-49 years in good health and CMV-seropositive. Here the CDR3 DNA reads TGTGCTAGTGGTCCTGACAGGGGCTGGGCGAACACTGAAGCTTTCTTT. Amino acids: CASGPDRGWANTEAFF.